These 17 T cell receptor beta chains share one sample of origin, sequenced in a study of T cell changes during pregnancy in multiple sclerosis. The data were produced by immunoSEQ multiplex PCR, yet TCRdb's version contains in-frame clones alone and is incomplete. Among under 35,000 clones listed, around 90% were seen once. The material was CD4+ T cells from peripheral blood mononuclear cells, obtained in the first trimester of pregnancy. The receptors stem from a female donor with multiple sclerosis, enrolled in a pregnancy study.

For the CDR3, the DNA is TGCGCCAGCAGCAGGCAACTAGCGGTGGGCACAGATACGCAGTATTTT. As protein: CASSRQLAVGTDTQYF. This sequence joins TRBV5-1 and TRBJ2-3, with TRBD2 matching over 8 bases. The germline V gene has CDR1 SGHRS and CDR2 YFSETQ. The V gene end was trimmed by 4 bases and the J gene end by 1 base; junction bases not matched to a gene: 8. This CDR3 is built from 16 residues.

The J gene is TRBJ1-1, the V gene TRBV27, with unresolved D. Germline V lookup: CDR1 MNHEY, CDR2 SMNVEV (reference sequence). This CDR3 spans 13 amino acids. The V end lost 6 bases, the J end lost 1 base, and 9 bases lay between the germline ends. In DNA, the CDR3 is TGTGCCAGCAGCGACCGGGGGAACACTGAAGCTTTCTTT. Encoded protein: CASSDRGNTEAFF.

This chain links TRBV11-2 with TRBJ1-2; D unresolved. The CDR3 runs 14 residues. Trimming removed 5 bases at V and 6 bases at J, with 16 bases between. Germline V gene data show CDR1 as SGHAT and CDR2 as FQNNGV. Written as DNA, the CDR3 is TGTGCCAGCAGCCGTGCCCGTATATCGGATGGCTACACCTTC. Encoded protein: CASSRARISDGYTF.

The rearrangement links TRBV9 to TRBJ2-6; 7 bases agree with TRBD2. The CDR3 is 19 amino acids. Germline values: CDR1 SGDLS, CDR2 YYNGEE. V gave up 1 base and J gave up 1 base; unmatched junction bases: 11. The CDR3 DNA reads TGTGCCAGCAGCGTAACCCCCGGGGCGGGGGAGTCTGGGGCCAACGTCCTGACTTTC. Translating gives CASSVTPGAGESGANVLTF.

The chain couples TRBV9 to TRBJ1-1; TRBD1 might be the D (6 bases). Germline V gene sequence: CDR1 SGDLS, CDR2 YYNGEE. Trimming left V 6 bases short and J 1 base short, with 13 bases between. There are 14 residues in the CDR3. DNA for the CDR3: TGTGCCAGCAACATGGGACAAGCGAACACTGAAGCTTTCTTT. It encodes CASNMGQANTEAFF.

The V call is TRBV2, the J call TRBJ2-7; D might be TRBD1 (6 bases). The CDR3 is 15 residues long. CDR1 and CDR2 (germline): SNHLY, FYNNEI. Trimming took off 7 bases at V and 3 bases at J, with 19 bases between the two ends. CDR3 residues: CASKTQRGGIYEQYF. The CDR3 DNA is TGTGCCAGCAAGACCCAAAGAGGGGGAATCTACGAGCAGTACTTC.

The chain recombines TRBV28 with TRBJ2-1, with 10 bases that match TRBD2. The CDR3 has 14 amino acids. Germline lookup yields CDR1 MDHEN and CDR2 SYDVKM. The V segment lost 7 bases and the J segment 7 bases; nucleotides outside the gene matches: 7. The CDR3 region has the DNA TGTGCCAGCATTATTAGCGGGGGGAAAAATGAGCAGTTCTTC. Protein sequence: CASIISGGKNEQFF.

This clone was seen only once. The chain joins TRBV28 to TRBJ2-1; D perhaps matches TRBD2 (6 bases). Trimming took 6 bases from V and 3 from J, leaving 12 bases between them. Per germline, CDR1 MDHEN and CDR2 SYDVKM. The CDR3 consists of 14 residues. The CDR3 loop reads CASSPAGGYNEQFF. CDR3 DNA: TGTGCCAGCAGCCCAGCCGGGGGCTACAATGAGCAGTTCTTC.

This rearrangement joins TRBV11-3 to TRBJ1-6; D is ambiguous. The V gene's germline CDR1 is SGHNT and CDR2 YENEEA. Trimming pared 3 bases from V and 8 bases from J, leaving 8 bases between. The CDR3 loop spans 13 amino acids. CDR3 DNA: TGTGCCAGCAGCTTCAACTCGGATTCACCCCTCCACTTT. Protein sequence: CASSFNSDSPLHF.

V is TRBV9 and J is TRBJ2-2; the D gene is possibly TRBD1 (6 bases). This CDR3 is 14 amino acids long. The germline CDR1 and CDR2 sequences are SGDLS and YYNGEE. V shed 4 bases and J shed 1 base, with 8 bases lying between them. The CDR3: CASSPRGNTGELFF. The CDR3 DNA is TGTGCCAGCAGCCCCAGGGGGAACACCGGGGAGCTGTTTTTT.

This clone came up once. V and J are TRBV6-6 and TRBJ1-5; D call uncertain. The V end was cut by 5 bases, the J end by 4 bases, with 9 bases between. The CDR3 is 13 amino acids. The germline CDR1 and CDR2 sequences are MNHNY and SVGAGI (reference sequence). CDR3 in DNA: TGTGCCAGCAGTCGACTTTCTAATCAGCCCCAGCATTTT. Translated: CASSRLSNQPQHF.

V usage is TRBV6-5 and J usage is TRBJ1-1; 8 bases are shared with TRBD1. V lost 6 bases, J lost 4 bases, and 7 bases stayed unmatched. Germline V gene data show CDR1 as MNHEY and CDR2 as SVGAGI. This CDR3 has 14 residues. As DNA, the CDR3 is TGTGCCAGCAGGGACCTGACAGGGGCCACTGAAGCTTTCTTT. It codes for CASRDLTGATEAFF.

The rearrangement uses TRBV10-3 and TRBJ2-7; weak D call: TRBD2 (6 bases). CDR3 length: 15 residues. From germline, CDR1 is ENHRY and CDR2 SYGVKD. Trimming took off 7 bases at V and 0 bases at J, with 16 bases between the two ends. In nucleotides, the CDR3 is TGTGCCATCACCCGCGGGCGGGGCATCTCCTACGAGCAGTACTTC. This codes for CAITRGRGISYEQYF.

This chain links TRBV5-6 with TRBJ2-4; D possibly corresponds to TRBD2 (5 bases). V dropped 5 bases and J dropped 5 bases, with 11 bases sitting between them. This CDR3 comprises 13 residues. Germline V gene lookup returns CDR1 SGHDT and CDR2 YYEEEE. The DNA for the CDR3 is TGTGCCAGCAGTCCCGGAGGCCAAAACATTCAGTACTTC. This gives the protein CASSPGGQNIQYF.

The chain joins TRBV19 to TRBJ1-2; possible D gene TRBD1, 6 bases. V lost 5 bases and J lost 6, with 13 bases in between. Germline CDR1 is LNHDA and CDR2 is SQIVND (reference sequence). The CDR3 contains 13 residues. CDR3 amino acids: CASSRRGIHGYTF. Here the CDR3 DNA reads TGTGCCAGTAGTCGCAGGGGTATACATGGCTACACCTTC.

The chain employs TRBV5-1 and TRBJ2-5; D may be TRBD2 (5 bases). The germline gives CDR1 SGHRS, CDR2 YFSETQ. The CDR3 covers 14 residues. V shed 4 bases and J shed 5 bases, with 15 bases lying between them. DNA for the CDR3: TGCGCCAGCAGCCTGATCCGGGGTGGGGAGACCCAGTACTTC. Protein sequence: CASSLIRGGETQYF.

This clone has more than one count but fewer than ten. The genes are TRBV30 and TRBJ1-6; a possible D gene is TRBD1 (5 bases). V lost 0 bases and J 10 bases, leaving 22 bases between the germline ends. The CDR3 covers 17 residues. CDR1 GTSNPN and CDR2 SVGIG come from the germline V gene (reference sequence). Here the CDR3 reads CAWSVREGVGGWSPLHF. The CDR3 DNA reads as TGTGCCTGGAGTGTACGTGAGGGTGTGGGGGGTTGGTCACCCCTCCACTTT.